The 2 T cell receptor beta chains given below trace back to one sample, sequenced in a study of blood T cell repertoires in COVID-19. TCRdb's table, derived via immunoSEQ multiplex PCR, lists solely in-frame clones and lacks some. The profile shows approximately 450,000 clones, 80% to 90% of them singletons. The specimen sequenced was peripheral blood. The receptors here all came from a woman under 40 with acute or convalescent COVID-19.

V and J are TRBV5-1 and TRBJ2-1; TRBD1 is a possible D gene (5 bases). There are 13 residues in the CDR3. Germline V gene data show CDR1 as SGHRS and CDR2 as YFSETQ. V was trimmed by 0 bases and J by 8 bases, leaving 9 bases between them. The CDR3 loop reads CASSLDQGYEQFF. CDR3 nucleotide sequence: TGCGCCAGCAGCTTGGATCAGGGCTATGAGCAGTTCTTC. Using reference TRBV5-1 and TRBJ2-1 for the parts outside the CDR3, the full variable domain is KAGVTQTPRYLIKTRGQQVTLSCSPISGHRSVSWYQQTPGQGLQFLFEYFSETQRNKGNFPGRFSGRQFSNSRSEMNVSTLELGDSALYLCASSLDQGYEQFFGPGTRLTVL.

With respect to this clone: This CDR3 is also generated by other DNA sequences in the sample. V gene TRBV2 combines with J gene TRBJ1-5, with 9 nucleotides matching TRBD1. The ends lost 4 bases at V and 2 bases at J; junction bases unmatched: 0. The CDR3 runs to 14 residues. Germline assignment: CDR1 SNHLY and CDR2 FYNNEI. The CDR3 reads CASSGQGGNQPQHF. CDR3 in DNA: TGTGCCAGCAGTGGACAGGGGGGCAATCAGCCCCAGCATTTT.